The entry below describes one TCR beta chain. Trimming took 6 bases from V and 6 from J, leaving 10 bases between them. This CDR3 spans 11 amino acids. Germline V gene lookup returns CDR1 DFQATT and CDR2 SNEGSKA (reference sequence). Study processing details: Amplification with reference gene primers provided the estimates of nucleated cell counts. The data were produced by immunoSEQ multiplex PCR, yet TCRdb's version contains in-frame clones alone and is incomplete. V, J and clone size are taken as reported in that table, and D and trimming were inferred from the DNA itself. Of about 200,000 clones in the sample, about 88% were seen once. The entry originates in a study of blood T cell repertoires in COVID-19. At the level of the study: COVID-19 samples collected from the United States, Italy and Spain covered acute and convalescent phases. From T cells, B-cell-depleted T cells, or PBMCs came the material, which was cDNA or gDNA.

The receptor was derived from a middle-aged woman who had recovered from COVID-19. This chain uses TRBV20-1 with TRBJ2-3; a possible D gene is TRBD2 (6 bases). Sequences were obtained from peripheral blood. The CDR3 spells CSAVGRDTQYF. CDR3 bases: TGCAGTGCAGTGGGGAGGGATACGCAGTATTTT.